Listed below are T cell receptor beta chains from one sample, sequenced in a study of CD8 T cells in Susac syndrome. TCRdb redid the calling of the immunoSEQ multiplex PCR reads with MiXCR, one entry per CDR3 protein. The sample yields about 120,000 distinct CDR3 sequences, roughly 94% seen once. The sequenced sample consisted of CD8+ T cells from PBMCs. Every receptor here comes from a human donor with Susac syndrome. The CDR3 runs from the conserved cysteine through the conserved F or W. The D gene is left open where the match is weak. Only some rows state a clone size, as once, few, many or a class for expanded clones.

clone size	D gene	V gene	J gene	CDR3 protein	CDR3 DNA
.	.	TRBV4-2	TRBJ2-7	CASSQEDQGGSYEQYF	TGTGCCAGCAGCCAAGAAGACCAGGGTGGGTCTTACGAGCAGTACTTC
.	.	TRBV30	TRBJ1-2	CACYTPGFNYGYTF	TGTGCCTGCTATACACCCGGATTTAACTATGGCTACACCTTC
.	TRBD2	TRBV29-1	TRBJ2-3	CSVNLAGSGDTQYF	TGCAGCGTTAATTTAGCGGGGTCGGGAGATACGCAGTATTTT
.	.	TRBV20-1	TRBJ2-7	CSARRDGYEQYF	TGCAGTGCTAGACGGGACGGCTACGAGCAGTACTTC
.	.	TRBV7-6	TRBJ2-7	CASSLRGGGEQYF	TGTGCCAGCAGCTTACGCGGGGGCGGCGAGCAGTACTTC
.	TRBD1	TRBV2	TRBJ2-5	CASSKGTGEQLQYF	TGTGCCAGCAGTAAAGGGACAGGGGAACAATTACAGTACTTC
.	TRBD1	TRBV7-9	TRBJ1-2	CASSSGQLYGYTF	TGTGCCAGCAGCTCGGGACAGCTCTATGGCTACACCTTC
.	.	TRBV29-1	TRBJ1-2	CSVEAGIYGYTF	TGCAGCGTTGAGGCGGGAATCTATGGCTACACCTTC
.	.	TRBV7-3	TRBJ2-5	CARNLTGPQETQYF	TGTGCCCGGAATTTAACAGGGCCACAAGAGACCCAGTACTTC
.	.	TRBV13	TRBJ2-2	CASSSLGHSTGELFF	TGTGCCAGCAGTTCCCTCGGGCATAGCACCGGGGAGCTGTTTTTT
.	TRBD2	TRBV14	TRBJ2-5	CASSQGPSGGTQETQYF	TGTGCCAGCAGCCAAGGGCCTAGCGGGGGGACCCAAGAGACCCAGTACTTC
.	.	TRBV6-4	TRBJ2-3	CASSFTGTFTDTQYF	TGTGCCAGCAGTTTCACCGGGACTTTCACAGATACGCAGTATTTT
.	TRBD1	TRBV7-6	TRBJ2-7	CASSSTVNGQGPYEQYF	TGTGCCAGCAGCTCTACCGTCAACGGACAGGGTCCGTACGAGCAGTACTTC
once	TRBD2	TRBV4-1	TRBJ2-1	CASSQELGRGFYNEQFF	TGCGCCAGCAGCCAAGAGCTAGGGCGGGGGTTTTACAATGAGCAGTTCTTC
few	.	TRBV4-1	TRBJ2-1	CASSPPSNEQFF	TGCGCCAGCAGCCCGCCCTCCAATGAGCAGTTCTTC
.	.	TRBV19	TRBJ2-3	CASSIGSAGDTQYF	TGTGCCAGTAGTATCGGATCAGCGGGCGATACGCAGTATTTT
.	.	TRBV9	TRBJ1-5	CASSVDRDPNQPQHF	TGTGCCAGCAGCGTAGACAGGGACCCAAATCAGCCCCAGCATTTT
.	TRBD1	TRBV9	TRBJ2-3	CASSVPGQGTDTQYF	TGTGCCAGCAGCGTGCCGGGACAGGGAACAGATACGCAGTATTTT
.	.	TRBV29-1	TRBJ1-1	CSVCRGNTEAFF	TGCAGCGTATGTAGGGGGAACACTGAAGCTTTCTTT
.	TRBD2	TRBV15	TRBJ2-5	CATSRGKGTSGGKETQYF	TGTGCCACCAGCAGAGGAAAAGGAACTAGCGGGGGTAAAGAGACCCAGTACTTC
.	TRBD1	TRBV20-1	TRBJ1-3	CSARSDRGNTIYF	TGCAGTGCTAGATCGGACAGGGGAAACACCATATATTTT
.	TRBD1	TRBV7-9	TRBJ1-5	CASSLTGDGNQPQHF	TGTGCCAGCAGCTTGACAGGGGATGGCAATCAGCCCCAGCATTTT
.	.	TRBV20-1	TRBJ2-1	CSAIRPISSYNEQFF	TGCAGTGCTATCCGACCGATCAGCTCCTACAATGAGCAGTTCTTC
.	TRBD1	TRBV27	TRBJ1-5	CASSSFPTGTDQPQHF	TGTGCCAGCAGTTCATTCCCCACCGGGACAGATCAGCCCCAGCATTTT
.	.	TRBV30	TRBJ2-7	CAWSVPPAYEQYF	TGTGCCTGGAGTGTACCCCCAGCCTACGAGCAGTACTTC
.	TRBD2	TRBV5-1	TRBJ2-7	CASSLEGGGSYEQYF	TGCGCCAGCAGCTTGGAAGGCGGGGGTTCCTACGAGCAGTACTTC
once	.	TRBV5-6	TRBJ2-7	CASSLWTYEQYF	TGTGCCAGCAGCTTATGGACCTACGAGCAGTACTTC
.	.	TRBV15	TRBJ2-7	CATSSSRGYEQYF	TGTGCCACCAGCAGTTCCAGGGGTTACGAGCAGTACTTC
.	TRBD1	TRBV29-1	TRBJ1-2	CSVESPGQGGNGYTF	TGCAGCGTTGAATCCCCAGGACAGGGCGGAAATGGCTACACCTTC
.	TRBD2	TRBV7-2	TRBJ2-3	CASSLTGGTSGTQYF	TGTGCCAGCAGCTTGACGGGGGGTACCTCCGGCACGCAGTATTTT
.	.	TRBV9	TRBJ2-2	CASSVFDGVTGELFF	TGTGCCAGCAGCGTATTCGATGGGGTCACCGGGGAGCTGTTTTTT
.	.	TRBV7-9	TRBJ1-1	CASSLSGDEAFF	TGTGCCAGCAGCTTAAGCGGAGATGAAGCTTTCTTT
.	.	TRBV29-1	TRBJ1-1	CSVVGAAQVTEAFF	TGCAGCGTTGTAGGGGCGGCCCAGGTTACTGAAGCTTTCTTT